The 14 T cell receptor beta chains listed next were all sequenced from one sample in a study of shared clonotypes between healthy human individuals. CD8 cells regarded as naive lacked CD45RO, were positively chosen for CCR7, and omitted terminally differentiated effector memory CD45RA+ cells. Data came from immunoSEQ multiplex PCR; TCRdb stores just in-frame clones and leaves some out. The data contain 450,000 to 700,000 clones, roughly 95% of them singletons. The sample taken for sequencing was naive CD8+ T cells sorted from blood. These receptors originate from a woman aged 25 to 39 in good health.

V is TRBV19 and J is TRBJ2-3, with TRBD2 matching 11 bases. The CDR3 consists of 16 residues. The germline V gene has CDR1 LNHDA and CDR2 SQIVND (reference sequence). The ends lost 5 bases at V and 4 bases at J; junction bases unmatched: 8. CDR3 nucleotide sequence: TGTGCCAGTAGTCCCTCCCTGGGACTAGCGGCAGATACGCAGTATTTT. This translates into CASSPSLGLAADTQYF.

The rearrangement links TRBV10-2 to TRBJ2-7; D call uncertain. V shed 6 bases and J shed 2 bases, with 5 bases lying between them. Germline loops: CDR1 WSHSY, CDR2 SAAADI. This CDR3 has 11 residues. The CDR3 loop reads CASSPTYEQYF. CDR3 bases: TGCGCCAGCAGCCCGACCTACGAGCAGTACTTC.

Turning to this clone: At the DNA level, this CDR3 is encoded by other sequences in the same sample as well. This chain uses TRBV9 with TRBJ2-1; no definite D call. Deletions cut 0 bases from V and 0 bases from J, with 7 bases between. This CDR3 comprises 15 residues. Germline CDR1 is SGDLS and CDR2 is YYNGEE. CDR3 amino acids: CASSVGRSSYNEQFF. DNA for the CDR3: TGTGCCAGCAGCGTAGGCCGTAGCTCCTACAATGAGCAGTTCTTC. The full variable domain, completed using reference TRBV9 and TRBJ2-1, is DSGVTQTPKHLITATGQRVTLRCSPRSGDLSVYWYQQSLDQGLQFLIQYYNGEERAKGNILERFSAQQFPDLHSELNLSSLELGDSALYFCASSVGRSSYNEQFFGPGTRLTVL.

This sequence joins TRBV2 and TRBJ2-7; 11 nucleotides agree with TRBD1. This CDR3 is built from 14 residues. Trimming removed 5 bases from V and 4 bases from J; junction bases left unmatched: 4. From germline, CDR1 is SNHLY and CDR2 FYNNEI. CDR3 nucleotides: TGTGCCAGCAGTTATGGGACAGGGGGATACGAGCAGTACTTC. Protein sequence: CASSYGTGGYEQYF.

The chain has TRBV9 and TRBJ2-6; TRBD1 aligns across 7 bases. Germline V gives CDR1 SGDLS, CDR2 YYNGEE. The CDR3 is 18 residues long. J lost 1 base, V lost 3 bases, and 10 bases had no gene match. The CDR3, as DNA: TGTGCCAGCAGCGATTCTCCGGGACAGTTTTCTGGGGCCAACGTCCTGACTTTC. Translation: CASSDSPGQFSGANVLTF. Based on the CDR3 plus reference TRBV9 and TRBJ2-6, the full variable domain is DSGVTQTPKHLITATGQRVTLRCSPRSGDLSVYWYQQSLDQGLQFLIQYYNGEERAKGNILERFSAQQFPDLHSELNLSSLELGDSALYFCASSDSPGQFSGANVLTFGAGSRLTVL.

J is TRBJ2-5 and V is TRBV7-2; no clear D. Germline CDR1 SGHTA, CDR2 FQGNSA. The CDR3 runs to 14 residues. The V end lost 3 bases, the J end lost 1 base, and 9 bases lay between the germline ends. CDR3 nucleotide sequence: TGTGCCAGCAGCTTCGTGCGGTCCCAAGAGACCCAGTACTTC. Translated: CASSFVRSQETQYF.

The chain links TRBV5-8 to TRBJ1-5; 11 nucleotides match TRBD1. The CDR3 extends over 16 amino acids. CDR1 and CDR2 from the germline V gene are SGHTS and YDEGEE. V trimming: 2 bases; J trimming: 7 bases; junction bases outside the gene matches: 8. The CDR3, as DNA: TGTGCCAGCAGCTTTACCGGGACAGGGGGTCGGCAGCCCCAGCATTTT. It codes for CASSFTGTGGRQPQHF. Supplemented by reference TRBV5-8 and TRBJ1-5, the full variable domain reads EAGVTQSPTHLIKTRGQQATLRCSPISGHTSVYWYQQALGLGLQFLLWYDEGEERNRGNFPPRFSGRQFPNYSSELNVNALELEDSALYLCASSFTGTGGRQPQHFGDGTRLSIL.

The chain is built from TRBV14 and TRBJ2-5; possible D gene TRBD2, 6 bases. Deletions cut 0 bases from V and 9 bases from J, with 17 bases between. The CDR3 is made up of 15 amino acids. Germline V gene sequence: CDR1 SGHDN, CDR2 FVKESK. The CDR3 sequence: CASSQELSAPGAQYF. CDR3 DNA: TGTGCCAGCAGCCAAGAGTTGTCAGCCCCGGGGGCCCAGTACTTC.

The rearrangement joins TRBV28 to TRBJ1-3; D may be TRBD1 (6 bases). Germline values: CDR1 MDHEN, CDR2 SYDVKM. The length of the CDR3 is 15 residues. Trimming took off 6 bases at V and 0 bases at J, with 12 bases between the two ends. For the CDR3, the DNA is TGTGCCAGCAGCTCTGGACAGAACTCTGGAAACACCATATATTTT. It specifies CASSSGQNSGNTIYF.

V usage is TRBV7-9 and J usage is TRBJ1-1; the D is unclear. The CDR3 is 14 amino acids. CDR1 is SEHNR, CDR2 FQNEAQ, per germline (reference sequence). The V end lost 3 bases, the J end lost 2 bases, and 10 bases lay between the germline ends. The DNA of the CDR3 is TGTGCCAGCAGCTTTTCGGACCCTAACACTGAAGCTTTCTTT. Translating it yields CASSFSDPNTEAFF.

V gene TRBV27 combines with J gene TRBJ2-7; D is unclear. Germline V gives CDR1 MNHEY, CDR2 SMNVEV (reference sequence). Trimming left V 5 bases short and J 5 bases short, with 13 bases between. The CDR3 contains 13 residues. In nucleotides, the CDR3 is TGTGCCAGCAGTGAGAATTTGATCGACGAGCAGTACTTC. It specifies CASSENLIDEQYF.

The chain couples TRBV6-5 to TRBJ2-7; 9 bases match TRBD1. Germline CDR1 MNHEY, CDR2 SVGAGI. Unmatched junction bases numbered 11, after V lost 6 bases and J lost 5 bases. There are 15 residues in the CDR3. As DNA, the CDR3 is TGTGCCAGCAGCTACGGTACGCGGACAGGGGACGAGCAGTACTTC. This encodes CASSYGTRTGDEQYF.

V usage is TRBV10-3 and J usage is TRBJ2-2, with a tentative D call TRBD2 (5 bases). This CDR3 contains 16 residues. Germline lookup yields CDR1 ENHRY and CDR2 SYGVKD. Trimming removed 3 bases at V and 7 bases at J, with 18 bases between. CDR3 in amino acids: CAISDPGLDRVGELFF. The CDR3 nucleotides are TGTGCCATCAGTGACCCTGGACTGGACCGGGTCGGGGAGCTGTTTTTT.

This chain joins TRBV7-8 and TRBJ2-3; no firm D call. The CDR3 spans 17 residues. V dropped 0 bases and J dropped 1 base, with 14 bases sitting between them. The V gene's germline CDR1 is SGHVS and CDR2 FQNEAQ. The CDR3 bases are TGTGCCAGCAGCTTAGCGCTGGCAGGTTCCCGCACAGATACGCAGTATTTT. Its protein is CASSLALAGSRTDTQYF.